Listed below are T cell receptor beta chains from one sample, sequenced in a study of shared clonotypes between healthy human individuals. Method: immunoSEQ multiplex PCR; TCRdb's copy keeps in-frame clones and lacks some. The top ten hold over 0.8% of the sample, which has around 1,100,000 clones, approximately 75% seen once. The sample consisted of memory CD4+ T cells from PBMCs. The receptors derive from a man between 18 and 29 years old in good health. Some clones in this sample may be carry-over from other donors' samples. The CDR3 runs from the conserved cysteine through the conserved F or W. D genes are given only for firm matches. Expanded clones get a size class; other rows say once, few or many, or leave the size out.

>-|-|TRBV28|TRBJ2-3
TGTGCCAGCGCTCCCGCGGGGCAACCCACAGATACGCAGTATTTT
CASAPAGQPTDTQYF
>TRBD2|once|TRBV7-2|TRBJ2-2
TGTGCCAGCAGCTTAGACGGGACTAGCTACGGGGAGCTGTTTTTT
CASSLDGTSYGELFF
>TRBD2|once|TRBV30|TRBJ2-1
TGTGCCTGCACGACCGGGACTAGCGGGAGGGTAACCAGTGAGCAGTTCTTC
CACTTGTSGRVTSEQFF
>-|-|TRBV7-2|TRBJ2-1
TGTGCCAGCAGCTTAACAGGAGAAGAGTTCTTC
CASSLTGEEFF
>TRBD1|-|TRBV5-4|TRBJ2-6
TGTGCCAGCAGCTTTGACAGGGTCCTCTATGGGGCCAACGTCCTGACTTTC
CASSFDRVLYGANVLTF
>-|-|TRBV6-6|TRBJ2-1
TGTGCCAGCAGTTACCGAAGGACTACCTTAGACGAGCAGTTCTTC
CASSYRRTTLDEQFF
>TRBD1|many|TRBV5-1|TRBJ1-1
TGCGCCAGCAGCAACGGACAGGGGGAGACTGAAGCTTTCTTT
CASSNGQGETEAFF
>TRBD1|-|TRBV27|TRBJ1-2
TGTGCCAGCAGTTTAGGACAGGGTATACGTGGCTACACCTTC
CASSLGQGIRGYTF
>TRBD2|many|TRBV7-8|TRBJ2-2
TGTGCCAGCAGCTGGGCTAGCGGGAACACCGGGGAGCTGTTTTTT
CASSWASGNTGELFF
>-|-|TRBV6-5|TRBJ1-5
TGTGCCAGCGCGGACCGAGGTATCAATCAGCCCCAGCATTTT
CASADRGINQPQHF
>-|few|TRBV9|TRBJ2-1
TGTGCCAGCAGCGTAAGGTTGCTAGCAGGTGAGCAGTTCTTC
CASSVRLLAGEQFF
>-|once|TRBV5-6|TRBJ1-2
TGTGCCAGCAGCTTGTACCCCGGGGATGGCTACACCTTC
CASSLYPGDGYTF
>-|-|TRBV15|TRBJ2-7
TGTGCCACCAGCAGAGCCGTGGGGGAGCAGTACTTC
CATSRAVGEQYF
>TRBD1|-|TRBV11-3|TRBJ1-2
TGTGCCAGCAGCCCGGGACAGGGCTATGGCTACACCTTC
CASSPGQGYGYTF
>TRBD1|-|TRBV5-1|TRBJ2-5
TGCGCCAGCAGCCCGGGACAGCTTCAAGAGACCCAGTACTTC
CASSPGQLQETQYF
>TRBD1|-|TRBV27|TRBJ1-2
TGTGCCAGCAGTCTTTACAGGGGGTACTATGGCTACACCTTC
CASSLYRGYYGYTF
>TRBD1|-|TRBV5-1|TRBJ2-3
TGCGCCAGCAGCTGGGGGACAGGGGGCCGCCTAGGCACAGATACGCAGTATTTT
CASSWGTGGRLGTDTQYF
>-|many|TRBV6-6|TRBJ2-1
TGTGCCAGCCGAGGCAATGAGCAGTTCTTC
CASRGNEQFF
>-|-|TRBV9|TRBJ2-1
TGTGCCAGCAGCGTAGCGTCCTCCTACAATGAGCAGTTCTTC
CASSVASSYNEQFF
>-|-|TRBV19|TRBJ2-5
TGTGCCAGTAGGTCTGGGTCGGCCCAAGAGACCCAGTACTTC
CASRSGSAQETQYF
>-|-|TRBV7-2|TRBJ2-3
TGTGCCAGCAGCTCTACGTTGGCCACAGATACGCAGTATTTT
CASSSTLATDTQYF
>TRBD1|-|TRBV25-1|TRBJ1-2
TGTGCCACCGTGGGGTTAAGGACAGGGAACTATGGCTACACCTTC
CATVGLRTGNYGYTF
>-|once|TRBV28|TRBJ1-3
TGTGCCAGCGACAGTTTGGGAAACACCATATATTTT
CASDSLGNTIYF
>-|-|TRBV5-4|TRBJ2-7
TGTGCCAGCAGCTTCATGGGCTACGAGCAGTACTTC
CASSFMGYEQYF
>-|-|TRBV6-6|TRBJ1-5
TGTGCCAGCAGTTACGAACGGGGGGCACCGCCCCAGCATTTT
CASSYERGAPPQHF
>TRBD1|-|TRBV5-4|TRBJ1-1
TGTGCCAGCAGCCCATCCCAGACAGGGCGGGGTGGCACTGAAGCTTTCTTT
CASSPSQTGRGGTEAFF
>-|-|TRBV7-8|TRBJ2-5
TGTGCCAGCAGCTTATTATGGTCTAAGCCGTTGGAGACCCAGTACTTC
CASSLLWSKPLETQYF
>-|few|TRBV20-1|TRBJ1-2
TGCAGTGCTAGAGTAGAGGGAGGCTACACCTTC
CSARVEGGYTF
>-|-|TRBV23-1|TRBJ2-7
TGCGCCAGCGGTGACGAGCAGTACTTC
CASGDEQYF
>TRBD1|-|TRBV30|TRBJ1-1
TGTGCCTGCGGGACAGTGAACACTGAAGCTTTCTTT
CACGTVNTEAFF
>TRBD1|-|TRBV9|TRBJ2-5
TGTGCCAGCAGCGTAGAACAGGGGTTCGGAGAGACCCAGTACTTC
CASSVEQGFGETQYF
>TRBD2|-|TRBV9|TRBJ2-1
TGTGCCAGCAGCCCCCTAGCGGGATCGGGGTTCTTC
CASSPLAGSGFF
>-|-|TRBV7-9|TRBJ2-5
TGTGCCAGCAGCTTATCCGGACAGCAAGAGACCCAGTACTTC
CASSLSGQQETQYF
>-|few|TRBV28|TRBJ1-5
TGTGCCAGCAGTTCCACTACCTATAGCAATCAGCCCCAGCATTTT
CASSSTTYSNQPQHF
>-|once|TRBV28|TRBJ1-2
TGTGCCAGCAGTCCCCCCATGGGGGGCTACACCTTC
CASSPPMGGYTF
>TRBD2|-|TRBV11-3|TRBJ2-3
TGTGCCAGCAGCCCCCCACCCGGGCTAGCGGGAGCGGGAGATACGCAGTATTTT
CASSPPPGLAGAGDTQYF
>-|-|TRBV30|TRBJ1-1
TGTGCCTGGAGTTTCAGGAACACTGAAGCTTTCTTT
CAWSFRNTEAFF
>-|-|TRBV10-3|TRBJ2-5
TGTGCCATCAGCGGTATCCAAGAGACCCAGTACTTC
CAISGIQETQYF
>-|-|TRBV28|TRBJ1-4
TGTGCCAGCAGTTTAAGGGTGAATGAAAAACTGTTTTTT
CASSLRVNEKLFF
>TRBD1|-|TRBV14|TRBJ2-1
TGTGCCAGCAGCCAAGCGGGACAGGCCTACAATGAGCAGTTCTTC
CASSQAGQAYNEQFF
>-|-|TRBV5-1|TRBJ1-3
TGCGCCAGCAGCATGGGGAACTCTGGAAACACCATATATTTT
CASSMGNSGNTIYF
>-|few|TRBV7-2|TRBJ2-3
TGTGCCAGCAGCTTACCCCCGAGTACCCCCAGTACGCAGTATTTT
CASSLPPSTPSTQYF